A single sample is the source of the 28 T cell receptor beta chains below, sequenced in a study of memory CD4+ T cells and cytomegalovirus serostatus. Here immunoSEQ multiplex PCR was the method, and the copy in TCRdb shows in-frame clones only, minus some. Found here are 35,000 to 50,000 clones, just under 80% of them singletons; the top ten hold under 0.7%. Single viable CD3+CD4+CD8-CD45RO+ cells were sorted as the memory CD4+ T cells. The sequencing sample was made of memory CD4+ T cells from blood. Every receptor here comes from an adult in good health and CMV-seronegative.

This chain joins TRBV11-2 and TRBJ2-5; D unclear. Germline lookup yields CDR1 SGHAT and CDR2 FQNNGV. The V end was cut by 1 base, the J end by 3 bases, with 9 bases between. The CDR3 is made up of 14 amino acids. CDR3 in amino acids: CASSLVGSKETQYF. CDR3 nucleotide sequence: TGTGCCAGCAGCTTAGTGGGCAGCAAAGAGACCCAGTACTTC.

This clone has only a few counts. J is TRBJ2-1 and V is TRBV2; D is tentatively TRBD1 or TRBD2 (5 bases each). There are 14 residues in the CDR3. The V gene lost 2 bases and the J gene lost 5 bases, with 10 bases spanning the gap. Per the germline V gene, CDR1 is SNHLY and CDR2 is FYNNEI. CDR3 in amino acids: CASSESWDDNEQFF. The CDR3 DNA reads TGTGCCAGCAGTGAAAGTTGGGACGACAATGAGCAGTTCTTC.

The rearrangement links TRBV7-2 to TRBJ2-6; 7 positions match TRBD1. In germline, CDR1 is SGHTA, CDR2 FQGNSA. Trimming at V came to 5 bases and at J to 4 bases, leaving 5 bases not matched to a gene. The CDR3 covers 15 residues. CDR3 in amino acids: CASSPSTGGANVLTF. CDR3 DNA: TGTGCCAGCAGCCCCTCGACAGGGGGGGCCAACGTCCTGACTTTC.

This chain uses TRBV5-5 with TRBJ1-2; a possible D gene is TRBD1 (5 bases). There are 16 residues in the CDR3. Trimming removed 0 bases at V and 6 bases at J, with 18 bases between. Looked up from germline, CDR1 is SGHKS and CDR2 is YYEKEE (reference sequence). The CDR3 DNA reads as TGTGCCAGCAGCTTGGCCTTAGGTAGGGGCCAGAATGGCTACACCTTC. Protein sequence: CASSLALGRGQNGYTF. Variable domain in full (rest from reference TRBV5-5 and TRBJ1-2): DAGVTQSPTHLIKTRGQQVTLRCSPISGHKSVSWYQQVLGQGPQFIFQYYEKEERGRGNFPDRFSARQFPNYSSELNVNALLLGDSALYLCASSLALGRGQNGYTFGSGTRLTVV.

In its sample, this clone was seen once. The chain combines TRBV5-5 with TRBJ2-2; D is unresolved. CDR1 is SGHKS and CDR2 is YYEKEE in the germline V gene (reference sequence). V was pared by 5 bases and J by 6 bases, with 5 bases between. This CDR3 contains 11 residues. DNA of the CDR3: TGTGCCAGCAGGAGAGCCGGGGAGCTGTTTTTT. It translates to CASRRAGELFF.

The rearrangement links TRBV19 to TRBJ1-5; possibly TRBD1 for D (6 bases). Germline V CDR1 and CDR2: LNHDA, SQIVND (reference sequence). This CDR3 is 15 amino acids long. Trimming shortened V by 2 bases and J by 3 bases, and 11 bases separated the two germline ends. CDR3 sequence (DNA): TGTGCCAGTAGTATACAGGGGCACCACAATCAGCCCCAGCATTTT. Translating it yields CASSIQGHHNQPQHF.

The chain is built from TRBV5-1 and TRBJ1-2; TRBD1 is a possible D gene (6 bases). The CDR3 is 16 residues long. The germline V gene encodes CDR1 SGHRS and CDR2 YFSETQ. V was pared by 4 bases and J by 3 bases, with 19 bases between. The chain's CDR3 is CASSPRERGLDYGYTF. The CDR3 nucleotides are TGCGCCAGCAGCCCGCGGGAACGGGGGCTGGACTATGGCTACACCTTC.

J is TRBJ2-7 and V is TRBV6-5; no reliable D call. Germline V CDR1 and CDR2: MNHEY, SVGAGI. V lost 5 bases and J lost 2, with 10 bases in between. The CDR3 covers 13 residues. The CDR3 spells CASSLMTTYEQYF. The CDR3 DNA reads TGTGCCAGCAGTCTTATGACCACCTACGAGCAGTACTTC.

The chain couples TRBV29-1 to TRBJ1-5; the match to TRBD1 covers 9 bases. V was clipped by 5 bases and J by 4 bases; unmatched bases: 6. CDR1 is SQVTM and CDR2 is ANQGSEA in the germline V gene. The CDR3 has 14 amino acids. CDR3 loop: CSVMFGTGNQPQHF. The CDR3 DNA follows: TGCAGCGTTATGTTCGGGACAGGGAATCAGCCCCAGCATTTT.

This chain links TRBV6-5 with TRBJ1-2; 10 bases fit TRBD1. The CDR3 covers 15 residues. After removal of 4 bases from V and 7 bases from J, the junction contained 9 bases not matched to a gene. From germline, CDR1 is MNHEY and CDR2 SVGAGI. The CDR3 DNA reads as TGTGCCAGCAGTTCCTCCGGGACAGGGGATGGTGGCTACACCTTC. It codes for CASSSSGTGDGGYTF.

The chain is built from TRBV6-5 and TRBJ2-5; D gene ambiguous. Germline lookup yields CDR1 MNHEY and CDR2 SVGAGI. The CDR3 loop spans 11 amino acids. The V end was cut by 5 bases, the J end by 5 bases, with 6 bases between. Written as DNA, the CDR3 is TGTGCCAGCAGTGTATACGAGACCCAGTACTTC. Translating gives CASSVYETQYF.

Here the CDR3 DNA reads TGTGCCAGCAGCCAAGTTGCCTACGAGCAGTACTTC. Translated: CASSQVAYEQYF. V and J are TRBV14 and TRBJ2-7; D uncertain. The CDR3 consists of 12 residues. CDR1 and CDR2 (germline): SGHDN, FVKESK. V was pared by 1 base and J by 2 bases, with 3 bases between.

This clone was detected only a few times. The rearrangement joins TRBV6-1 to TRBJ1-2, with D perhaps matching TRBD1 (6 bases). With 8 bases removed from V and 4 bases from J, the gap between germline ends came to 14 bases. From germline, CDR1 is MNHNS and CDR2 SASEGT. The CDR3 is 13 residues long. CDR3 sequence reads: CASRDNRAYGYTF. The CDR3 DNA follows: TGTGCCAGCCGGGATAACAGGGCCTATGGCTACACCTTC.

The chain carries TRBV5-5 and TRBJ2-1; D not resolved. The CDR3 sequence is 12 residues long. Germline lookup yields CDR1 SGHKS and CDR2 YYEKEE (reference sequence). V was pared by 4 bases and J by 9 bases, with 11 bases between. The CDR3 region has the DNA TGTGCCAGCAGCGAGTTCTTTGGTGAGCAGTTCTTC. It translates to CASSEFFGEQFF.

The V call is TRBV6-1, the J call TRBJ1-1; 7 bases fit TRBD1. Trimming cost V 6 bases and J 5 bases; bases outside gene matches: 9. The CDR3 has 14 amino acids. CDR1 is MNHNS and CDR2 is SASEGT in the germline V gene. As DNA, the CDR3 is TGTGCCAGCAGGGACGCCGCAGGGGGAACTGAAGCTTTCTTT. Its translation is CASRDAAGGTEAFF.

V is TRBV9 and J is TRBJ1-5; D gene uncertain. This CDR3 is 15 amino acids long. Germline V gene lookup returns CDR1 SGDLS and CDR2 YYNGEE. V was pared by 3 bases and J by 3 bases, with 13 bases between. CDR3 bases: TGTGCCAGCAGCGGATCTGGGGTGCCCAATCAGCCCCAGCATTTT. This gives the protein CASSGSGVPNQPQHF.

V gene TRBV15 combines with J gene TRBJ1-4, with 8 bases identical to TRBD1. CDR1 and CDR2 (germline): LNHNV, YYDKDF (reference sequence). The V gene end was trimmed by 0 bases and the J gene end by 8 bases; junction bases not matched to a gene: 11. The CDR3 covers 17 residues. The CDR3 bases are TGTGCCACCAGCAGAGATGGCCCTGGGACAGGCCCCGAAAAACTGTTTTTT. Translation gives CATSRDGPGTGPEKLFF.

The chain uses TRBV11-2 and TRBJ2-6; D uncertain. Trimming took 5 bases from V and 9 from J, leaving 11 bases between them. The germline gives CDR1 SGHAT, CDR2 FQNNGV. The CDR3 is 13 residues long. The CDR3 bases are TGTGCCAGCAGCCTCAGTACAGTCAACGTCCTGACTTTC. Its translation is CASSLSTVNVLTF.

The chain is built from TRBV28 and TRBJ1-6, with D possibly TRBD1 on 5 matching bases. The germline CDR1 and CDR2 sequences are MDHEN and SYDVKM. The CDR3 is 14 amino acids. The V end lost 2 bases, the J end lost 9 bases, and 11 bases lay between the germline ends. CDR3 region: CASSLGASGSPLHF. The CDR3 region has the DNA TGTGCCAGCAGTTTAGGGGCAAGTGGTTCACCCCTCCACTTT.

The V call is TRBV5-1, the J call TRBJ2-5; TRBD1 matches 9 bases. The CDR3 sequence is 17 residues long. Germline loops: CDR1 SGHRS, CDR2 YFSETQ. With 0 bases clipped from V and 4 bases from J, the junction kept 10 bases outside the gene matches. The CDR3 region is CASSLALRTGASETQYF. The CDR3 DNA sequence: TGCGCCAGCAGCTTGGCCCTTCGGACAGGGGCGTCAGAGACCCAGTACTTC.

The V call is TRBV5-6, the J call TRBJ2-7; 8 positions agree with TRBD1. This CDR3 has 14 residues. CDR1 is SGHDT and CDR2 is YYEEEE in the germline V gene. J lost 3 bases, V lost 5 bases, and 7 bases had no gene match. CDR3 region: CASSRTGTYYEQYF. The DNA for the CDR3 is TGTGCCAGCAGTCGGACAGGGACCTACTACGAGCAGTACTTC. The entire variable domain, with the rest obtained from reference TRBV5-6 and TRBJ2-7, is as follows: DAGVTQSPTHLIKTRGQQVTLRCSPKSGHDTVSWYQQALGQGPQFIFQYYEEEERQRGNFPDRFSGHQFPNYSSELNVNALLLGDSALYLCASSRTGTYYEQYFGPGTRLTVT.

This rearrangement joins TRBV9 to TRBJ1-2; no reliable D call. Between the trimmed V and J ends, which lost 5 bases and 3 bases, there was a span of 17 bases. Germline V gene lookup returns CDR1 SGDLS and CDR2 YYNGEE. The CDR3 runs 15 residues. The CDR3 DNA follows: TGTGCCAGCAGTTATCCCGACGGAGGCTACTATGGCTACACCTTC. This gives the protein CASSYPDGGYYGYTF.

This sequence joins TRBV6-4 and TRBJ2-1; 8 nucleotides agree with TRBD2. This CDR3 region has 15 residues. Trimming at V came to 5 bases and at J to 4 bases, leaving 7 bases not matched to a gene. The germline V gene has CDR1 MRHNA and CDR2 SNTAGT. The CDR3 DNA reads as TGTGCCAGCAGTATGGCGCGGGGGGTGTACAATGAGCAGTTCTTC. Amino acid sequence: CASSMARGVYNEQFF.

This sequence joins TRBV28 and TRBJ1-6, with a weak D call TRBD1 (5 bases). Trimming left V 5 bases short and J 9 bases short, with 14 bases between. The CDR3 spans 14 residues. Germline V CDR1 and CDR2: MDHEN, SYDVKM. The CDR3 bases are TGTGCCAGCAGTGAGACAGTACCGGGTTCACCCCTCCACTTT. Residues: CASSETVPGSPLHF.

This clone appeared a few times. This chain uses TRBV9 with TRBJ1-1; a weak D match, TRBD1 (6 bases). Germline V gene data show CDR1 as SGDLS and CDR2 as YYNGEE. Trimming took 3 bases from V and 7 from J, leaving 16 bases between them. The CDR3 is 14 residues long. CDR3 protein: CASSARGSGVEAFF. CDR3 in DNA: TGTGCCAGCAGCGCCAGGGGTTCCGGGGTTGAAGCTTTCTTT.

The V gene is TRBV27, the J gene TRBJ2-1; 11 nucleotides agree with TRBD2. The CDR3 sequence is 16 residues long. Per the germline V gene, CDR1 is MNHEY and CDR2 is SMNVEV (reference sequence). The J segment lost 9 bases and the V segment lost 5 bases, leaving 12 bases of the junction unmatched. The CDR3 DNA sequence: TGTGCCAGCAGTCTCCACCCTAGCGGGGGGCCGGTTGAGCAGTTCTTC. Protein sequence: CASSLHPSGGPVEQFF.

V and J are TRBV6-6 and TRBJ1-2; 9 nucleotides agree with TRBD1. The CDR3 consists of 14 residues. Germline assignment: CDR1 MNHNY and CDR2 SVGAGI (reference sequence). V shed 0 bases and J 7 bases; nucleotides not matched to a gene: 3. Written as DNA, the CDR3 is TGTGCCAGCAGTTACTCCCAGGGACAGGGTGGCTACACCTTC. This sequence encodes CASSYSQGQGGYTF.

This clone was seen a few times. Within the sample, other DNA sequences also encode this same CDR3. The gene calls are TRBV6-1 and TRBJ2-7; D remains ambiguous. From germline, CDR1 is MNHNS and CDR2 SASEGT. Between the trimmed V and J ends, which lost 3 bases and 4 bases, there was a span of 4 bases. CDR3 length equals 11 residues. DNA of the CDR3: TGTGCCAGCAGTGACAGGTACGAGCAGTACTTC. This translates into CASSDRYEQYF.